The rows below give T cell receptor beta chains drawn from one sample of a study of control samples from healthy donors and cancer patients. Sequencing used immunoSEQ multiplex PCR; TCRdb keeps in-frame clones, though not all of them. The sample includes approximately 130,000 clones, 89% of them seen just once. Sample: blood. These receptors all stem from a man aged 50-60 years in good health. Both conserved end residues are part of each CDR3. The D gene is left open where the match is weak. Rows may omit the clone size; those that give it use once, few, many or a size class.

v_gene: TRBV29-1; abundance: NA; d_gene: NA; j_gene: TRBJ2-1; CDR3aa: CSVALDGYNEQFF; CDR3nt: TGCAGCGTTGCCCTTGACGGTTACAATGAGCAGTTCTTC
v_gene: TRBV14; abundance: NA; d_gene: TRBD1; j_gene: TRBJ2-7; CDR3aa: CASSHLDRVEQYF; CDR3nt: TGTGCCAGCAGCCATTTGGACAGGGTCGAGCAGTACTTC
v_gene: TRBV21-1; abundance: NA; d_gene: NA; j_gene: TRBJ2-7; CDR3aa: CASSTISYEQYF; CDR3nt: TGTGCCAGCAGCACCATCTCCTACGAGCAGTACTTC
v_gene: TRBV5-6; abundance: NA; d_gene: NA; j_gene: TRBJ2-7; CDR3aa: CASSLTEDRPIHEQYF; CDR3nt: TGTGCCAGCAGCCTAACCGAAGACAGGCCGATCCACGAGCAGTACTTC
v_gene: TRBV19; abundance: once; d_gene: TRBD1; j_gene: TRBJ1-1; CDR3aa: CASSPQGALGTEAFF; CDR3nt: TGTGCCAGTAGTCCCCAGGGGGCGCTTGGCACTGAAGCTTTCTTT
v_gene: TRBV6-1; abundance: NA; d_gene: NA; j_gene: TRBJ1-5; CDR3aa: CASSEAVGSNQPQHF; CDR3nt: TGTGCCAGCAGTGAAGCGGTAGGGAGCAATCAGCCCCAGCATTTT
v_gene: TRBV29-1; abundance: NA; d_gene: NA; j_gene: TRBJ2-5; CDR3aa: CSADRGETQYF; CDR3nt: TGCAGCGCAGACAGAGGGGAGACCCAGTACTTC
v_gene: TRBV30; abundance: NA; d_gene: TRBD1; j_gene: TRBJ2-5; CDR3aa: CAWTGGALPQETQYF; CDR3nt: TGTGCCTGGACAGGGGGTGCGTTACCTCAAGAGACCCAGTACTTC
v_gene: TRBV24-1; abundance: NA; d_gene: NA; j_gene: TRBJ1-5; CDR3aa: CATSDQGGPQHF; CDR3nt: TGTGCCACCAGTGATCAAGGGGGGCCCCAGCATTTT
v_gene: TRBV10-3; abundance: NA; d_gene: TRBD1; j_gene: TRBJ1-2; CDR3aa: CATEDRGDYGYTF; CDR3nt: TGTGCCACCGAGGACAGGGGGGACTATGGCTACACCTTC
v_gene: TRBV20-1; abundance: NA; d_gene: TRBD1; j_gene: TRBJ1-1; CDR3aa: CSASRQGLTEAFF; CDR3nt: TGCAGTGCTAGTAGACAGGGGCTCACTGAAGCTTTCTTT
v_gene: TRBV27; abundance: NA; d_gene: NA; j_gene: TRBJ1-2; CDR3aa: CASSPNGRTSGGYTF; CDR3nt: TGTGCCAGCAGTCCCAACGGCCGGACCTCGGGGGGCTACACCTTC
v_gene: TRBV27; abundance: few; d_gene: NA; j_gene: TRBJ1-5; CDR3aa: CASSRGYSNQPQHF; CDR3nt: TGTGCCAGCAGTAGGGGTTATAGCAATCAGCCCCAGCATTTT
v_gene: TRBV5-6; abundance: NA; d_gene: TRBD2; j_gene: TRBJ2-5; CDR3aa: CASSLAAGETQYF; CDR3nt: TGTGCCAGCAGCTTGGCAGCGGGGGAGACCCAGTACTTC
v_gene: TRBV19; abundance: NA; d_gene: NA; j_gene: TRBJ2-5; CDR3aa: CASSNKNRLGETQYF; CDR3nt: TGTGCCAGTAGTAATAAGAACAGGTTAGGGGAGACCCAGTACTTC
v_gene: TRBV18; abundance: few; d_gene: TRBD1; j_gene: TRBJ2-6; CDR3aa: CASSLMGQLISGANVLTF; CDR3nt: TGTGCCAGCTCACTTATGGGACAGTTAATCTCTGGGGCCAACGTCCTGACTTTC
v_gene: TRBV3-1/TRBV3-2; abundance: few; d_gene: TRBD1; j_gene: TRBJ2-7; CDR3aa: CASSSFTRGSSYEQYF; CDR3nt: TGTGCCAGCAGCTCTTTCACCAGGGGGAGCTCCTACGAGCAGTACTTC
v_gene: TRBV4-3; abundance: NA; d_gene: NA; j_gene: TRBJ2-7; CDR3aa: CASSQAGAPEQYF; CDR3nt: TGCGCCAGCAGCCAAGCCGGAGCCCCCGAGCAGTACTTC
v_gene: TRBV9; abundance: NA; d_gene: NA; j_gene: TRBJ2-3; CDR3aa: CASSVGRGSDTQYF; CDR3nt: TGTGCCAGCAGCGTAGGTCGGGGCTCGGATACGCAGTATTTT
v_gene: TRBV27; abundance: few; d_gene: NA; j_gene: TRBJ1-4; CDR3aa: CASSPNPSSWGEKLFF; CDR3nt: TGTGCCAGCAGTCCTAATCCGTCGTCCTGGGGGGAAAAACTGTTTTTT
v_gene: TRBV6-2/TRBV6-3; abundance: NA; d_gene: NA; j_gene: TRBJ2-7; CDR3aa: CASSYSSGAYEQYF; CDR3nt: TGTGCCAGCAGTTACTCGTCAGGGGCATACGAGCAGTACTTC
v_gene: TRBV5-1; abundance: NA; d_gene: NA; j_gene: TRBJ2-2; CDR3aa: CASSLGISGNTGELFF; CDR3nt: TGCGCCAGCAGCTTGGGAATTAGCGGAAACACCGGGGAGCTGTTTTTT
v_gene: TRBV7-9; abundance: NA; d_gene: NA; j_gene: TRBJ1-2; CDR3aa: CASSLGTNHNYGYTF; CDR3nt: TGTGCCAGCAGCTTAGGGACAAACCATAACTATGGCTACACCTTC
v_gene: TRBV11-2; abundance: NA; d_gene: TRBD2; j_gene: TRBJ2-5; CDR3aa: CASSFPGTSGEETQYF; CDR3nt: TGTGCCAGCAGCTTCCCCGGGACTAGCGGGGAAGAGACCCAGTACTTC
v_gene: TRBV7-2; abundance: NA; d_gene: NA; j_gene: TRBJ1-2; CDR3aa: CASSPEYGYTF; CDR3nt: TGTGCCAGCAGCCCAGAGTATGGCTACACCTTC